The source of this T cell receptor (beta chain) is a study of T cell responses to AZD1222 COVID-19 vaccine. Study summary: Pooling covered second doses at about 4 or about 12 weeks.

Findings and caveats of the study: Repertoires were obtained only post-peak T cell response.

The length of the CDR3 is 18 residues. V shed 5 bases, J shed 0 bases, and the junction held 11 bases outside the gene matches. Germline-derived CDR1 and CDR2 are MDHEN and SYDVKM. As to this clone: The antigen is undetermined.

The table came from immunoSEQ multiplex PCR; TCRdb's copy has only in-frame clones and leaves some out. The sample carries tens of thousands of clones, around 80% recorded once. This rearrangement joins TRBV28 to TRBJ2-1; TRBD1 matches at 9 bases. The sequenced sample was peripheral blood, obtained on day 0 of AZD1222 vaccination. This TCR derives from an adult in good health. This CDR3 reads CASSPRPGTGTSYNEQFF. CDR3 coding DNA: TGTGCCAGCAGTCCTCGTCCCGGGACAGGGACCTCCTACAATGAGCAGTTCTTC. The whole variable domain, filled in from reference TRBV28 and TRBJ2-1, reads DVKVTQSSRYLVKRTGEKVFLECVQDMDHENMFWYRQDPGLGLRLIYFSYDVKMKEKGDIPEGYSVSREKKERFSLILESASTNQTSMYLCASSPRPGTGTSYNEQFFGPGTRLTVL.